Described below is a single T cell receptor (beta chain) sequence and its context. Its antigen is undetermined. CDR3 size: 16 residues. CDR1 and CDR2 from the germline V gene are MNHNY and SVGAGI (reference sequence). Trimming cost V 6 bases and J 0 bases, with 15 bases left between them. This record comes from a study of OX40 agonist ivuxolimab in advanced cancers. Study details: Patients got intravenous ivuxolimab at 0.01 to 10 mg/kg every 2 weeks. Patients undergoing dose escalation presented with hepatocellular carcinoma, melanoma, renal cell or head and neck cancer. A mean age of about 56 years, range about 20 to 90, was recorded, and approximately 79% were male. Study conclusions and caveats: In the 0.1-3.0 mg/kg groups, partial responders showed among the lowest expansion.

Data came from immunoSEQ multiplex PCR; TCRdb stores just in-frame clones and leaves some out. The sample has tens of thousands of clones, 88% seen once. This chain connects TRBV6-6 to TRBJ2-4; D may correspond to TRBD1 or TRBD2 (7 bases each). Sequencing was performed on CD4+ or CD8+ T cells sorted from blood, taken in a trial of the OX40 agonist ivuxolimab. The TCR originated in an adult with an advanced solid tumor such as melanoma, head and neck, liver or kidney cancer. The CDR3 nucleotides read TGTGCCAGCAGAGCGGGACAGATACTAGCCAAAAACATTCAGTACTTC. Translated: CASRAGQILAKNIQYF.